The clone carrying this T cell receptor (beta chain) was observed many times. Each CDR3 protein is one row after TCRdb ran MiXCR on the RT-PCR reads. This sample has around 700,000 distinct CDR3 sequences, with approximately 15% found just once. Germline V lookup: CDR1 LGHNA, CDR2 YNFKEQ. J was trimmed by 2 bases and V by 2 bases; bases with no gene match: 5. The CDR3 is made up of 16 amino acids. The sequenced sample consisted of memory CD4+ T cells from blood. This clonotype was obtained from a female donor in good health, serving as a healthy control. This chain uses TRBV4-2 with TRBJ2-7; 11 positions match TRBD1. The CDR3 DNA reads as TGTGCCAGCAGCCAATCAGGGGGACAGGGGGCCTACGAGCAGTACTTC. Translated: CASSQSGGQGAYEQYF.